This T cell receptor beta chain originates from a study of T cells in Graves' hyperthyroidism and ophthalmopathy. Findings and caveats of the study: Most clonotypes expanded in the thyroid (above 0.001) were also present in blood.

Germline V gene lookup returns CDR1 LNHDA and CDR2 SQIVND (reference sequence). V was pared by 3 bases and J by 4 bases, with 13 bases between. The CDR3 loop spans 16 amino acids. It was 10 ml of fresh peripheral blood that supplied the PBMCs. The investigators amplified TCR beta CDR3 regions from RNA transcripts. First-round RT-PCR targeting the TCR CDR3 was performed with the HTBI primer set. MiXCR, run by TCRdb on the multiplex PCR reads, gives a single entry per CDR3 protein. The profile shows 600,000 or so distinct CDR3 sequences, about 14% of them singletons. This clonotype was seen at least ten times. Antigen: not known.

Sequencing was carried out using blood. This chain uses TRBV19 with TRBJ2-6, with a possible D match to TRBD1 (6 bases). The TCR was taken from a woman under 30 with Graves' ophthalmopathy. Here the CDR3 reads CASSMPRGTGANVLTF. For the CDR3, the DNA is TGTGCCAGTAGTATGCCCAGGGGTACCGGGGCCAACGTCCTGACTTTC. Looking up the rest from reference TRBV19 and TRBJ2-6 gives the full variable domain: DGGITQSPKYLFRKEGQNVTLSCEQNLNHDAMYWYRQDPGQGLRLIYYSQIVNDFQKGDIAEGYSVSREKKESFPLTVTSAQKNPTAFYLCASSMPRGTGANVLTFGAGSRLTVL.